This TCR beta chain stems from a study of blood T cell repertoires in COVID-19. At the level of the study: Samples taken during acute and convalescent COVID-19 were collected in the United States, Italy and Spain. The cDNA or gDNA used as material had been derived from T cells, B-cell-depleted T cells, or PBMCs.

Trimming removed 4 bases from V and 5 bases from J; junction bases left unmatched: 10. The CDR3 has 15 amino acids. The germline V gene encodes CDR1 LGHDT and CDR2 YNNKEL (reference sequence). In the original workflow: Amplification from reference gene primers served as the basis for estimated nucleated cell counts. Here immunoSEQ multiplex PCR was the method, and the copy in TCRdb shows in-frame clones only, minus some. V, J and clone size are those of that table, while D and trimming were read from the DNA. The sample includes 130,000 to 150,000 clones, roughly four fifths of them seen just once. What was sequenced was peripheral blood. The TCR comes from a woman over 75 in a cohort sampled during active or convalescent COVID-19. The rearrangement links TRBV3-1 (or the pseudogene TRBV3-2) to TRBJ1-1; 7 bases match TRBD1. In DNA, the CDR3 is TGTGCCAGCAGCCCATTAGACAGGGTAGGGACTGAAGCTTTCTTT. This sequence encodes CASSPLDRVGTEAFF.